These 13 T cell receptor beta chains came from one sample sequenced in a study of human T cells and chemical hapten exposure. Time point noted: pre-sensitization, week 0. As for treatment: therapeutic diphenylcyclopropenone sensitization with weekly scalp DPC. TCRdb re-analysed the RACE reads in MiXCR, keeping a single row per CDR3 protein. The sample holds roughly 64,000 distinct CDR3 sequences, approximately 11% seen once. The material was whole blood, obtained in connection with sensitization to the hapten diphenylcyclopropenone (DPC). The receptors were gathered from a woman aged 40 to 50 with alopecia areata. Some clones in this sample may be carry-over from other donors' samples.

The sample holds a few counts of this clonotype. The chain links TRBV18 to TRBJ1-1; TRBD1 matches 8 bases. The CDR3 runs to 15 residues. J was trimmed by 5 bases and V by 2 bases; bases with no gene match: 7. CDR1 KGHSH and CDR2 LQKENI come from the germline V gene. CDR3 nucleotides: TGTGCCAGCTCACCATCCCAGGGGGCCAATACTGAAGCTTTCTTT. Amino acid sequence: CASSPSQGANTEAFF.

This rearrangement joins TRBV12-3 or TRBV12-4 to TRBJ2-2; 11 bases fit TRBD2. The CDR3 is 14 residues long. The junction had 3 bases not matched to a gene; V was cut back by 6 bases and J by 6 bases. CDR3 in DNA: TGTGCCAGCAGCAAACTAGCGGGGGCCGGGGAGCTGTTTTTT. Protein product: CASSKLAGAGELFF.

This clonotype was found many times. The V and J genes are TRBV29-1 and TRBJ1-5; D remains unclear. The V end was cut by 4 bases, the J end by 0 bases, with 4 bases between. This CDR3 has 12 residues. Germline CDR1 is SQVTM and CDR2 is ANQGSEA. The CDR3 loop is CSVGGSNQPQHF. The CDR3 bases are TGCAGCGTTGGGGGTAGCAATCAGCCCCAGCATTTT.

This clonotype was observed many times. One end of the junction does not line up with germline, which may come from a read error. V gene TRBV9 combines with J gene TRBJ1-1; 8 nucleotides match TRBD1. Germline V gene lookup returns CDR1 SGDLS and CDR2 YYNGEE. This CDR3 is 14 amino acids long. The CDR3: CASSPGGLKTEAFF. As DNA, the CDR3 is TGTGCCAGCAGCCCAGGGGGCTTGAAGACTGAAGCTTTCTTT.

This clonotype has a count of ten or more. The rearrangement uses TRBV7-6 and TRBJ1-3, with D maybe TRBD1 (5 bases). With 5 bases removed from V and 3 bases from J, the gap between germline ends came to 23 bases. Germline values: CDR1 SGHVS, CDR2 FNYEAQ. The CDR3 consists of 18 residues. The CDR3 DNA is TGTGCCAGCAGCCCAAGTGAGGCCGGGACGCGGTATGGAAACACCATATATTTT. This codes for CASSPSEAGTRYGNTIYF.

This clonotype showed up many times. The CDR3 coding sequence is TGTGCCAGCACCAGCCCGAGCCCTGGCAAAATCTATGGCTACACCTTC. Translation gives CASTSPSPGKIYGYTF. The chain employs TRBV6-2 or TRBV6-3 and TRBJ1-2; unclear D gene. V lost 7 bases, J lost 4 bases, and 22 bases lay in between. The length of the CDR3 is 16 residues. Germline CDR1 reads MNHEY; CDR2 reads SVGEGT.

In this sample, this clonotype turned up a few times. The rearrangement uses TRBV28 and TRBJ2-1; D could derive from TRBD1 or TRBD2 (5 bases each). The CDR3 loop spans 17 amino acids. V lost 6 bases to trimming and J lost 0 bases, with 18 bases between them. The germline CDR1 and CDR2 sequences are MDHEN and SYDVKM. In DNA, the CDR3 is TGTGCCAGCAGGAACGTAAAACGGGGCGCCTCCTACAATGAGCAGTTCTTC. Encoded protein: CASRNVKRGASYNEQFF.

This clonotype was seen only a few times. The chain uses TRBV2 and TRBJ2-2; D not resolved. Germline CDR1 SNHLY, CDR2 FYNNEI. The CDR3 is 15 residues long. The ends were cut back, 4 bases at V and 0 bases at J, with 9 bases in the middle. The CDR3 coding sequence is TGTGCCAGCAGTGTGAGGCGGTCGAACACCGGGGAGCTGTTTTTT. Its protein is CASSVRRSNTGELFF. The full variable domain, with the rest looked up from reference TRBV2 and TRBJ2-2, is EPEVTQTPSHQVTQMGQEVILRCVPISNHLYFYWYRQILGQKVEFLVSFYNNEISEKSEIFDDQFSVERPDGSNFTLKIRSTKLEDSAMYFCASSVRRSNTGELFFGEGSRLTVL.

In this sample, this clonotype turned up a few times. The CDR3 region is CASSDPGRRTQYF. The CDR3 DNA reads as TGTGCCAGCAGCGATCCAGGGCGACGGACCCAGTACTTC. The genes are TRBV3-1 and TRBJ2-5; a weak D match, TRBD1 (5 bases). The V end was cut by 5 bases, the J end by 7 bases, with 14 bases between. The V gene's germline CDR1 is LGHDT and CDR2 YNNKEL (reference sequence). This CDR3 contains 13 residues.

The V and J genes are TRBV11-2 and TRBJ2-2; tentative D call: TRBD2 (6 bases). The CDR3 has 18 amino acids. V lost 0 bases and J lost 7, with 21 bases in between. Germline V lookup: CDR1 SGHAT, CDR2 FQNNGV. The DNA of the CDR3 is TGTGCCAGCAGCTTAGATCGGGCCACCGGGACTTCTAACGGGGAGCTGTTTTTT. Its translation is CASSLDRATGTSNGELFF.

A few counts support this clonotype. The gene calls are TRBV7-9 and TRBJ2-4; D perhaps matches TRBD1 (6 bases). Trimming removed 5 bases from V and 0 bases from J, with 11 bases in between. Germline V gene data show CDR1 as SEHNR and CDR2 as FQNEAQ (reference sequence). The CDR3 covers 15 residues. CDR3 in DNA: TGTGCCAGCAGCCCTACAGGGATAGCCAAAAACATTCAGTACTTC. It is translated as CASSPTGIAKNIQYF.

This clonotype has ten or more counts. The chain employs TRBV28 and TRBJ2-7; the D is unclear. There are 9 residues in the CDR3. In germline, CDR1 is MDHEN, CDR2 SYDVKM. Trimming left V 8 bases short and J 3 bases short, with 2 bases between. The CDR3 reads CASGYEQYF. DNA for the CDR3: TGTGCCAGCGGCTACGAGCAGTACTTC. Looking up the rest from reference TRBV28 and TRBJ2-7 gives the full variable domain: DVKVTQSSRYLVKRTGEKVFLECVQDMDHENMFWYRQDPGLGLRLIYFSYDVKMKEKGDIPEGYSVSREKKERFSLILESASTNQTSMYLCASGYEQYFGPGTRLTVT.

Many counts were recorded for this clonotype. The V call is TRBV18, the J call TRBJ2-7; 7 nucleotides align to TRBD2. With 2 bases clipped from V and 6 bases from J, the junction kept 1 base outside the gene matches. This CDR3 comprises 12 residues. The germline gives CDR1 KGHSH, CDR2 LQKENI. The DNA for the CDR3 is TGTGCCAGCTCACCAGGCGGGGGCGAGCAGTACTTC. Its protein product is CASSPGGGEQYF.